This T cell receptor (beta chain) was retrieved from a study of CD4 and CD8 cells across lung adenocarcinoma regions. Samples came from patients with localized non-small cell lung adenocarcinoma. This clonotype occurred a few times. In TCRdb, the PCR reads were re-called with MiXCR into one record per CDR3 protein. This repertoire shows about 19,000 distinct CDR3 sequences, around 59% found once; its top ten account for around 25%. Germline V gives CDR1 SGHAT, CDR2 FQNNGV. The CDR3 length is 16 residues. The V segment lost 5 bases and the J segment 7 bases; nucleotides outside the gene matches: 11. Specimen: CD8+ T cells from the center of a lung tumor. The V gene is TRBV11-2, the J gene TRBJ2-1, with 10 bases fitting TRBD2. The TCR was taken from a female donor with lung adenocarcinoma. The CD4 and CD8 labels of this study may be unreliable. The CDR3 coding sequence is TGTGCCAGCAGCCCCCCCCTAGCGGGAGTTCGGAATGAGCAGTTCTTC. Amino acids: CASSPPLAGVRNEQFF.